This is a list of T cell receptor beta chains from one sample in a study of T-cell reconstitution after alpha-beta-depleted transplantation in children. TCRdb called the PCR reads again in MiXCR, with one record for every CDR3 protein. The profile shows about 500,000 distinct CDR3 sequences, approximately 32% of them singletons. Material: PBMCs from the stem cell graft donor, obtained from the stem cell graft. These receptors were taken from a human donor who donated a stem cell graft to a child with aplastic anemia. Both conserved end residues are part of each CDR3. D genes are given only for firm matches. Only part of the rows carry a size: once, few, many, or a class if the clone is expanded.

clone_size | d_call | j_call | v_call | cdr3_aa | cdr3_nt
- | - | TRBJ1-3 | TRBV2 | CASSGQGLAGNTIYF | TGTGCCAGCAGTGGGCAGGGACTGGCTGGAAACACCATATATTTT
few | - | TRBJ2-2 | TRBV29-1 | CSVATTGELFF | TGCAGCGTGGCCACCACCGGGGAGCTGTTTTTT
- | TRBD2 | TRBJ2-4 | TRBV12-3/TRBV12-4 | CASSFPGGLGNIQYF | TGTGCCAGCAGTTTCCCGGGAGGGTTGGGAAACATTCAGTACTTC
- | - | TRBJ1-5 | TRBV27 | CASSLKAGNQPQHF | TGTGCCAGCAGTTTAAAGGCGGGCAATCAGCCCCAGCATTTT
few | TRBD2 | TRBJ2-3 | TRBV5-6 | CASSPSGLSDTQYF | TGTGCCAGCAGCCCTAGCGGACTGAGCGATACGCAGTATTTT
- | TRBD2 | TRBJ2-1 | TRBV9 | CASSVGRWGGRLYNEQFF | TGTGCCAGCAGCGTAGGTCGATGGGGCGGGAGATTGTACAATGAGCAGTTCTTC
many | - | TRBJ2-1 | TRBV5-1 | CASSLAYNEQFF | TGTGCCAGCAGCTTAGCGTACAATGAGCAGTTCTTC
- | - | TRBJ1-5 | TRBV12-3/TRBV12-4 | CASSFLHSNQPQHF | TGTGCCAGCAGTTTCTTACATAGCAATCAGCCCCAGCATTTT
few | TRBD2 | TRBJ2-1 | TRBV5-1 | CASSWGGTSNEQFF | TGCGCCAGCAGCTGGGGAGGGACTTCCAATGAGCAGTTCTTC
- | TRBD1 | TRBJ1-5 | TRBV10-3 | CAIRGTAKDQPQHF | TGTGCCATCAGGGGGACAGCGAAGGATCAGCCCCAGCATTTT
- | TRBD1 | TRBJ1-1 | TRBV20-1 | CSAGGGQGNTEAFF | TGCAGTGCTGGGGGGGGACAGGGGAACACTGAAGCTTTCTTT
many | - | TRBJ2-4 | TRBV30 | CAWESQNIQYF | TGTGCCTGGGAGTCTCAAAACATTCAGTACTTC
once | - | TRBJ1-2 | TRBV19 | CASSGRNYGYTF | TGTGCCAGTAGCGGCAGGAACTATGGCTACACCTTC
many | - | TRBJ2-1 | TRBV29-1 | CSIQDGNEQFF | TGCAGCATTCAGGACGGCAATGAGCAGTTCTTC
- | - | TRBJ1-6 | TRBV6-5 | CASSYGGAMNSPLHF | TGTGCCAGCAGTTACGGGGGGGCCATGAATTCACCCCTCCACTTT
- | - | TRBJ2-6 | TRBV28 | CASSRPGTGANVLTF | TGTGCCAGCAGTCGCCCGGGGACTGGGGCCAACGTCCTGACTTTC
few | TRBD2 | TRBJ2-3 | TRBV7-2 | CASSSSPTSGADTQYF | TGTGCCAGCAGCTCCTCGCCGACTAGCGGCGCAGATACGCAGTATTTT
few | - | TRBJ1-2 | TRBV7-8 | CASSLLSPRHLRDYGYTF | TGTGCCAGCAGCCTGCTATCCCCGAGACACCTCAGGGACTATGGCTACACCTTC
few | TRBD2 | TRBJ2-6 | TRBV7-2 | CASSPSLAGVGANVLTF | TGTGCCAGCAGCCCCAGCCTAGCGGGAGTTGGGGCCAACGTCCTGACTTTC
- | TRBD1 | TRBJ1-1 | TRBV24-1 | CATQTGKGLAEAFF | TGTGCCACCCAGACAGGGAAAGGTTTGGCTGAAGCTTTCTTT
- | TRBD1 | TRBJ2-1 | TRBV27 | CASSLGQGWSNEQFF | TGTGCCAGCAGTTTGGGACAGGGATGGAGCAATGAGCAGTTCTTC
- | TRBD1 | TRBJ1-1 | TRBV9 | CASSGRQGLTEAFF | TGTGCCAGCAGCGGACGACAGGGGCTCACTGAAGCTTTCTTT
- | - | TRBJ2-3 | TRBV28 | CASSPKRNTQYF | TGTGCCAGCAGTCCGAAGCGGAATACGCAGTATTTT
- | - | TRBJ1-4 | TRBV5-1 | CASSLAGTYDEKLFF | TGCGCCAGCAGCTTGGCCGGGACATACGATGAAAAACTGTTTTTT
few | TRBD1 | TRBJ2-1 | TRBV7-2 | CASSLPGTGGNEQFF | TGTGCCAGCAGCTTACCCGGGACAGGGGGCAATGAGCAGTTCTTC
few | TRBD2 | TRBJ2-1 | TRBV12-3/TRBV12-4 | CASSLEGRLAGINEQFF | TGTGCCAGCAGTTTAGAGGGTCGGCTAGCGGGAATTAATGAGCAGTTCTTC
- | - | TRBJ2-7 | TRBV20-1 | CSALGTWGYEQYF | TGCAGTGCACTCGGGACATGGGGCTACGAGCAGTACTTC
few | - | TRBJ2-1 | TRBV6-5 | CASSSTWSSEQFF | TGTGCCAGCAGTTCGACTTGGAGCTCAGAGCAGTTCTTC
- | - | TRBJ1-2 | TRBV20-1 | CSARRGAPNYGYTF | TGCAGTGCTAGAAGGGGGGCACCTAACTATGGCTACACCTTC
few | TRBD1 | TRBJ2-5 | TRBV5-6 | CASSLRRTGDSVETQYF | TGTGCCAGCAGCTTGAGGAGGACAGGGGATTCGGTGGAGACCCAGTACTTC
few | - | TRBJ2-2 | TRBV6-2/TRBV6-3 | CASSYGGSGAYTGELFF | TGTGCCAGCAGTTACGGGGGTAGCGGAGCTTACACCGGGGAGCTGTTTTTT
many | - | TRBJ2-2 | TRBV12-3/TRBV12-4 | CASSLGTTGELFF | TGTGCCAGCAGTTTGGGTACGACCGGGGAGCTGTTTTTT
- | TRBD1 | TRBJ2-6 | TRBV29-1 | CSVGQASGANVLTF | TGCAGCGTCGGACAGGCCTCTGGGGCCAACGTCCTGACTTTC
- | TRBD1 | TRBJ2-1 | TRBV12-3/TRBV12-4 | CASSWRTGGHNEQFF | TGTGCCAGCAGTTGGAGGACAGGGGGTCACAATGAGCAGTTCTTC
few | - | TRBJ2-3 | TRBV7-5 | CISVSEASRDRGRERTQYF | -
many | - | TRBJ1-1 | TRBV20-1 | CSARGGITEAFF | TGCAGTGCTCGGGGGGGTATCACTGAAGCTTTCTTT
few | - | TRBJ2-6 | TRBV6-2/TRBV6-3 | CASIPLSGANVLTF | TGTGCCAGCATCCCACTGTCTGGGGCCAACGTCCTGACTTTC
- | TRBD1 | TRBJ1-1 | TRBV18 | CASSPRQGRWTEAFF | TGTGCCAGCTCACCACGACAGGGGCGGTGGACTGAAGCTTTCTTT
- | TRBD2 | TRBJ2-3 | TRBV7-2 | CASSPFWTSGRSDTQYF | TGTGCCAGCAGCCCCTTTTGGACTAGCGGGAGATCAGATACGCAGTATTTT
many | - | TRBJ1-2 | TRBV5-4 | CASSLDSNYGYTF | TGCGCCAGCAGCTTGGACAGTAACTATGGCTACACCTTC
once | - | TRBJ1-5 | TRBV28 | CASSLAINQPQHF | TGTGCCAGCAGTTTGGCGATTAATCAGCCCCAGCATTTT
- | TRBD1 | TRBJ2-1 | TRBV11-2 | CASSLGTGTPRYNEQFF | TGTGCCAGCAGCTTAGGGACAGGGACTCCCCGATACAATGAGCAGTTCTTC
- | TRBD1 | TRBJ1-1 | TRBV7-9 | CASSMTGGMNTEAFF | TGTGCCAGCAGCATGACAGGGGGCATGAACACTGAAGCTTTCTTT
few | TRBD2 | TRBJ2-1 | TRBV5-4 | CASSWGGTSGYNEQFF | TGTGCCAGCAGCTGGGGCGGGACTAGCGGTTACAATGAGCAGTTCTTC
- | - | TRBJ2-1 | TRBV5-4 | CASWKDTLYNEQFF | TGTGCCAGCTGGAAGGACACTCTGTACAATGAGCAGTTCTTC
many | - | TRBJ2-3 | TRBV9 | CASSTTDTQYF | TGCGCCAGCAGCACCACAGATACGCAGTATTTT